This T cell receptor (beta chain) appears in the sequencing data of a study of T cells in Graves' hyperthyroidism and ophthalmopathy. There were TCR beta CDR3 regions amplified from RNA transcripts. HTBI primers were the set used in a first-round RT-PCR of the TCR CDR3. TCRdb used MiXCR to reprocess the multiplex PCR reads, holding one entry per CDR3 protein. The sample consists of 450,000 to 650,000 distinct CDR3 sequences, roughly a sixth of them appearing once. The CDR3 consists of 14 residues. Germline-derived CDR1 and CDR2 are SGDLS and YYNGEE. Trimming at V came to 2 bases and at J to 6 bases, leaving 5 bases not matched to a gene.

Sequencing input: blood. The clonotype originates from a woman aged 18-30 years with Graves' ophthalmopathy. The V call is TRBV9, the J call TRBJ2-1, with 7 bases lining up with TRBD1. The CDR3 nucleotides read TGTGCCAGCAGCGTCCGGGACAGCCTCAATGAGCAGTTCTTC. Its protein product is CASSVRDSLNEQFF.